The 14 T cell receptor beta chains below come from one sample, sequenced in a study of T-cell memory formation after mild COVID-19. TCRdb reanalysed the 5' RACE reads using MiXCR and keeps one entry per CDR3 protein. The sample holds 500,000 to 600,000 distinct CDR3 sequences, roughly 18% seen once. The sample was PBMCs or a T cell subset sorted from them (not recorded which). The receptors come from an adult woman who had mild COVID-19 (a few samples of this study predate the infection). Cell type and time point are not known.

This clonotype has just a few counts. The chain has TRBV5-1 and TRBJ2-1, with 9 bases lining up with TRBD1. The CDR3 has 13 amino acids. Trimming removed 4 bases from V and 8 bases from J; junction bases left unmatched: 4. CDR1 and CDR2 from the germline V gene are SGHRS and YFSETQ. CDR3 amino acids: CASSRDRADEQFF. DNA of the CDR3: TGCGCCAGCAGCAGGGACAGGGCGGATGAGCAGTTCTTC.

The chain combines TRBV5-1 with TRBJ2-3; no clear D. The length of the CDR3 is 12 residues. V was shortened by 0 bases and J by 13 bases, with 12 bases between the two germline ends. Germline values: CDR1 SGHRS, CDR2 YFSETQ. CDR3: CASSLGGSREYF. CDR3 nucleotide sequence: TGCGCCAGCAGCTTGGGAGGCTCAAGAGAGTATTTT.

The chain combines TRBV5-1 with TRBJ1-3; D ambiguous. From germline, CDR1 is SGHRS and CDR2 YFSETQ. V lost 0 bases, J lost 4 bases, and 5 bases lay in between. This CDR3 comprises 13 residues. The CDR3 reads CASSLVGGNTIYF. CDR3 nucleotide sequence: TGCGCCAGCAGCTTGGTGGGAGGAAACACCATATATTTT.

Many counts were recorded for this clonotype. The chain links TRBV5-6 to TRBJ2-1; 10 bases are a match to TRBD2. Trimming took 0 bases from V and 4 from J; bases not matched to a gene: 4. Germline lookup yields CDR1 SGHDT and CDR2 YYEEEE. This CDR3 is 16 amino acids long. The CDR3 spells CASSLALAGAYNEQFF. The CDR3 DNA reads TGTGCCAGCAGCTTGGCCCTAGCGGGAGCTTACAATGAGCAGTTCTTC.

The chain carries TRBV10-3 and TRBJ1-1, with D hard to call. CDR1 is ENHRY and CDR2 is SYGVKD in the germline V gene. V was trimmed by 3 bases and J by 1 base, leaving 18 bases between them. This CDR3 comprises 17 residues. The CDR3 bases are TGTGCCATCAGTGAATTGACGACACAGCCTCGGAACACTGAAGCTTTCTTT. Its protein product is CAISELTTQPRNTEAFF.

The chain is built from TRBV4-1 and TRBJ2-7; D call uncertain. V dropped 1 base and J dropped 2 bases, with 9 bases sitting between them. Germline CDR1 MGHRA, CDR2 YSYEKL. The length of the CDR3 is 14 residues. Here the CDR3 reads CASSQVTNTYEQYF. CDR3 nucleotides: TGCGCCAGCAGCCAAGTAACCAATACCTACGAGCAGTACTTC.

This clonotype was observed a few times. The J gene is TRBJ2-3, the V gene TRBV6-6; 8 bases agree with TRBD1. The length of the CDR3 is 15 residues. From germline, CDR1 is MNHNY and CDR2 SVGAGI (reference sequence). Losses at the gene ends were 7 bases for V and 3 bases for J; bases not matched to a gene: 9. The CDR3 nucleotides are TGTGCCAGCATAGACCAGGGGGCGTTGACAGATACGCAGTATTTT. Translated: CASIDQGALTDTQYF.

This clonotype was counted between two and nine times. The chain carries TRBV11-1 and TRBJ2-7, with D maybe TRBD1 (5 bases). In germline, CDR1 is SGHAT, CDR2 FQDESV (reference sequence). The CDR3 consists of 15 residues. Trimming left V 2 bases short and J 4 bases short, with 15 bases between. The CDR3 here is CASSLMGLTAYEQYF. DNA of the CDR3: TGTGCCAGCAGCTTAATGGGCCTGACAGCTTACGAGCAGTACTTC.

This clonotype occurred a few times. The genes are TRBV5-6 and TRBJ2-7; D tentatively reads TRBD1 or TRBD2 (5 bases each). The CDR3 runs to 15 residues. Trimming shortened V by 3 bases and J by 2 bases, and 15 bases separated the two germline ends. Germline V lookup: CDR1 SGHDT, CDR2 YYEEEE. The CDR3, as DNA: TGTGCCAGCAGCTGGGGGTTAACAGAAGCCTACGAGCAGTACTTC. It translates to CASSWGLTEAYEQYF.

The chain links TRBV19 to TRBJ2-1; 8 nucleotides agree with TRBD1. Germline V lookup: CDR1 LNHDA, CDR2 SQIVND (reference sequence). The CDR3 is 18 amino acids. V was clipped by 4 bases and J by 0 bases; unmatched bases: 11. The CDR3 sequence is CASSTRAYRGSSYNEQFF. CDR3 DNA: TGTGCCAGTAGTACTCGAGCCTACAGGGGGAGCTCCTACAATGAGCAGTTCTTC.

The CDR3 here is CAGTGAYEQYF. The CDR3 DNA reads as TGTGCCGGGACAGGGGCCTACGAGCAGTACTTC. This sequence joins TRBV30 and TRBJ2-7; TRBD1 matches 10 bases. After removal of 8 bases from V and 2 bases from J, the junction contained 0 bases not matched to a gene. Germline V gives CDR1 GTSNPN, CDR2 SVGIG (reference sequence). The CDR3 sequence is 11 residues long.

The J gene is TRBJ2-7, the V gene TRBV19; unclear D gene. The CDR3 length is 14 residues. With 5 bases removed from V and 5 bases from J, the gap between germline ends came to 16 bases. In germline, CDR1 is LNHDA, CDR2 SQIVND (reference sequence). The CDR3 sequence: CASSEKRESNEQYF. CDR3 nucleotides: TGTGCCAGTAGTGAAAAACGCGAGTCTAACGAGCAGTACTTC.

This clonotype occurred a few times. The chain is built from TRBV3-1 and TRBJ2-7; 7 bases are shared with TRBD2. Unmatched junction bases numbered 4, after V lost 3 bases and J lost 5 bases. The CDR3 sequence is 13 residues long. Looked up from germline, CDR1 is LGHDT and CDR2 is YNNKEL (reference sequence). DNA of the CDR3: TGTGCCAGCAGCCAGGGAGGGGTACACGAGCAGTACTTC. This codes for CASSQGGVHEQYF.

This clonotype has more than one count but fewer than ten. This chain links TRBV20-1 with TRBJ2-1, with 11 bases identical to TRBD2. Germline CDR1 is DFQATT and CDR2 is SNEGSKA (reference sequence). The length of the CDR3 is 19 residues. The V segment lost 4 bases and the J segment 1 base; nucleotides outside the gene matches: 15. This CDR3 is CSATHPPWTSGPSYNEQFF. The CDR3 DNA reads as TGCAGTGCTACCCACCCCCCCTGGACTAGCGGGCCATCCTACAATGAGCAGTTCTTC.